This T cell receptor (beta chain) appears in the sequencing data of a study of post-analysis software for immune sequencing data. Prepared TCR beta cDNA libraries contained unique molecular identifiers. Using its own MiXCR run on the PCR reads, TCRdb lists one record per CDR3 protein. The sample lists hundreds of thousands of distinct CDR3 sequences; approximately 59% were seen once. The study, taken as a whole, reports: A handful of TRBV segments, including TRBV5-6, TRBV5-1 and TRBV20-1, were more frequent in patients than controls. Multiple sclerosis patients had significantly lower normalized Chao1 diversity than controls.

Worth noting for this clonotype: Its antigen is currently unknown.

In germline, CDR1 is SGHRS, CDR2 YFSETQ. The junction had 15 bases not matched to a gene; V was cut back by 3 bases and J by 6 bases. CDR3 length equals 16 residues. Sequencing was performed on blood. The source of this sequence is a girl aged 2-9 years with multiple sclerosis. The V gene is TRBV5-1, the J gene TRBJ2-7; 7 positions agree with TRBD1. The CDR3 nucleotides read TGCGCCAGCAGCTCCCTTGGTGGGGACAGCCCATCCGAGCAGTACTTC. It codes for CASSSLGGDSPSEQYF.